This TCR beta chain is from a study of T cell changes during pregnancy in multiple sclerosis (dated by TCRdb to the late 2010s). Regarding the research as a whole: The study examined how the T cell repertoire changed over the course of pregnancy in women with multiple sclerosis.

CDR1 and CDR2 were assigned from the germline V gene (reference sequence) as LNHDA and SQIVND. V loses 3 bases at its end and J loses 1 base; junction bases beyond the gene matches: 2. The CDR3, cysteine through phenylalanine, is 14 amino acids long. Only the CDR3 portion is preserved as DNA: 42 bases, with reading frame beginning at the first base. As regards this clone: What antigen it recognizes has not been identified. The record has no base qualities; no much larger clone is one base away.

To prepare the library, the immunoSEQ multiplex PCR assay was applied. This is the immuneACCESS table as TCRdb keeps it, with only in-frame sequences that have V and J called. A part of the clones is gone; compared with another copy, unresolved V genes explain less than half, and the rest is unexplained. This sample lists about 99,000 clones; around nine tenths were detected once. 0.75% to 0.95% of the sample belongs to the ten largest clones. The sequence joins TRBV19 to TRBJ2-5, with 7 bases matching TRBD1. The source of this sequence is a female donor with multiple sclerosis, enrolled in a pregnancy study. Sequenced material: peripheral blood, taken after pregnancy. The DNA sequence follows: TGTGCCAGTAGTATGGGACAGATCCAAGAGACCCAGTACTTC. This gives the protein CASSMGQIQETQYF.